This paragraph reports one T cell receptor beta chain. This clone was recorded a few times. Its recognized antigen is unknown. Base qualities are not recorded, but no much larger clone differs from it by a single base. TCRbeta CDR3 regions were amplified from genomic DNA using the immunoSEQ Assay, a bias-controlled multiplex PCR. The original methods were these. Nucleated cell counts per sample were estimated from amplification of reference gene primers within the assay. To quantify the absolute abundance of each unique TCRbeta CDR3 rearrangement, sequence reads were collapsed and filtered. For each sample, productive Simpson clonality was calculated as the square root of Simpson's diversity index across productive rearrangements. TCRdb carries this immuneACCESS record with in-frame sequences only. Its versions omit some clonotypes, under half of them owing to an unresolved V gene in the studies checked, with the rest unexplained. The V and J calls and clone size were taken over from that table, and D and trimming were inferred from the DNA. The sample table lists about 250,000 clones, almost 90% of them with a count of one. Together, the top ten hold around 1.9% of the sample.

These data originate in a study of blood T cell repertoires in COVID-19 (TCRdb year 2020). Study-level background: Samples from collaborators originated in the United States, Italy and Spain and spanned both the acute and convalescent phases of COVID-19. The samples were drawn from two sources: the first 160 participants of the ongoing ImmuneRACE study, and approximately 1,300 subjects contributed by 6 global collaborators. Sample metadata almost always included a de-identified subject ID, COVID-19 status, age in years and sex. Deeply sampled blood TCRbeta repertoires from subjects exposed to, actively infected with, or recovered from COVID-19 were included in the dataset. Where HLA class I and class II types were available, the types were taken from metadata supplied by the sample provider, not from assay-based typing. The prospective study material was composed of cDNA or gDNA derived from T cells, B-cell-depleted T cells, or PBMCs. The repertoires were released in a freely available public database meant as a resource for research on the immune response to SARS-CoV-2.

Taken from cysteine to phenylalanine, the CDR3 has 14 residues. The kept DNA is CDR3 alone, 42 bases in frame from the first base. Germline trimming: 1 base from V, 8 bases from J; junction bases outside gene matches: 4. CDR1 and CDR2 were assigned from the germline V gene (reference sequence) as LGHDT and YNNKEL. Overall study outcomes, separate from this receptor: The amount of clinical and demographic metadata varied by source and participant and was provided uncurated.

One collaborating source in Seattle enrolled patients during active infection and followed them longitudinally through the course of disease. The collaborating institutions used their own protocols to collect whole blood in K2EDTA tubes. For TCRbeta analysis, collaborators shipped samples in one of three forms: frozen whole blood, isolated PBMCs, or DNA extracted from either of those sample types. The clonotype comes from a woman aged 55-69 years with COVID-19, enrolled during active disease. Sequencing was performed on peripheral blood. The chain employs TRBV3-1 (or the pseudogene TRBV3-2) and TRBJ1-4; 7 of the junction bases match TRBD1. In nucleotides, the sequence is TGTGCCAGCAGCCAAGGACAGGGCGGGGAAAAACTGTTTTTT. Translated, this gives CASSQGQGGEKLFF.